This T cell receptor (beta chain) was identified during a study of blood T cell repertoires in COVID-19. Study at large: The origin of the acute and convalescent COVID-19 samples was the United States, Italy and Spain.

Seattle enrolled patients during active infection and tracked them longitudinally. Sequencing was performed with immunoSEQ multiplex PCR; in TCRdb, only in-frame clones are kept and a portion is missing. The sample shows 150,000 to 200,000 clones, around four fifths of them seen only once. Sequencing input: peripheral blood. The receptor was isolated from a woman in her 70s with COVID-19, enrolled during active disease.

The CDR3 DNA follows: TGTGCCAGCAGTTTTTCAGGGGTCTTCGGCTACACCTTC. Encoded protein: CASSFSGVFGYTF. The chain links TRBV28 to TRBJ1-2, with D possibly TRBD1 on 6 matching bases. The CDR3 totals 13 residues. Trimming took off 3 bases at V and 8 bases at J, with 13 bases between the two ends. Germline V CDR1 and CDR2: MDHEN, SYDVKM.